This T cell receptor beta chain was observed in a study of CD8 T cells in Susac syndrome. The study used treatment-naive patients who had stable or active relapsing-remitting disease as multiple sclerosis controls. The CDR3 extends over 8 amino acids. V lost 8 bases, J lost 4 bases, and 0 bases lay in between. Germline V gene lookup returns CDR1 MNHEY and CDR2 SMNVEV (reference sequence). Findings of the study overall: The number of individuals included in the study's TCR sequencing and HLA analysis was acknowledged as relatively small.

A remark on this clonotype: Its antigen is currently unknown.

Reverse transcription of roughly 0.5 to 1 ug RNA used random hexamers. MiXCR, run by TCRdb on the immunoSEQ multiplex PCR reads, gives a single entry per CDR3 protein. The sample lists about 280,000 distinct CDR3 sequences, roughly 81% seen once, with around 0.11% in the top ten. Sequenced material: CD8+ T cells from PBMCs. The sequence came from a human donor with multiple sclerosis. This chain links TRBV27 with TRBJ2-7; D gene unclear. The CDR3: CASYEQYF. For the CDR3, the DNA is TGTGCCAGCTACGAGCAGTACTTC.